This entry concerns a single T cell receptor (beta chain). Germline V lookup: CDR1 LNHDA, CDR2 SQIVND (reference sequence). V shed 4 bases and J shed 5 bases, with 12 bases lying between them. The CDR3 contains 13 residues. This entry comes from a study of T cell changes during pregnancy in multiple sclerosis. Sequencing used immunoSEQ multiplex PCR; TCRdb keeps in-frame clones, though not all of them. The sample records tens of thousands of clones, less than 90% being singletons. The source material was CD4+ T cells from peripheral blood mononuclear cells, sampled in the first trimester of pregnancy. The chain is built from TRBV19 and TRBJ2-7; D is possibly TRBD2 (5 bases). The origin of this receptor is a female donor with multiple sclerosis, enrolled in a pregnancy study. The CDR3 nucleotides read TGTGCCAGTAGTACGACCATCGGGGACGAGCAGTACTTC. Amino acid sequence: CASSTTIGDEQYF.